The 13 T cell receptor beta chains below come from one sample, sequenced in a study of cytomegalovirus exposure and HLA in healthy donors. Data came from immunoSEQ multiplex PCR; TCRdb stores just in-frame clones and leaves some out. This table has approximately 60,000 clones, around 92% appearing once. The sample comprised PBMCs. Receptor source: a woman aged 18-35 years in good health and CMV-seronegative.

V gene TRBV11-2 combines with J gene TRBJ2-7; TRBD1 matches 9 bases. This CDR3 is 15 amino acids long. Germline V gene sequence: CDR1 SGHAT, CDR2 FQNNGV. After removal of 5 bases from V and 5 bases from J, the junction contained 10 bases not matched to a gene. The CDR3 sequence is CASSPTTGGVDEQYF. CDR3 coding DNA: TGTGCCAGCAGCCCGACGACAGGGGGGGTTGACGAGCAGTACTTC.

The rearrangement links TRBV5-1 to TRBJ2-5; 10 nucleotides align to TRBD2. The V gene end was trimmed by 5 bases and the J gene end by 5 bases; junction bases not matched to a gene: 18. The CDR3 is 18 residues long. Germline V gene data show CDR1 as SGHRS and CDR2 as YFSETQ. In DNA form, the CDR3 reads TGCGCCAGCAGAAAACCCACCGGACTAGCGGCCCCGGGGGAGACCCAGTACTTC. Translation: CASRKPTGLAAPGETQYF.

The chain links TRBV5-1 to TRBJ1-6; TRBD1 agrees at 9 bases. The junction had 10 bases not matched to a gene; V was cut back by 0 bases and J by 6 bases. The germline V gene encodes CDR1 SGHRS and CDR2 YFSETQ. The CDR3 has 18 amino acids. The CDR3 protein is CASSLGSVGTGSNSPLHF. The DNA for the CDR3 is TGCGCCAGCAGCTTGGGGTCCGTTGGGACAGGGTCTAATTCACCCCTCCACTTT.

The chain links TRBV4-1 to TRBJ2-6; D not certain. Per the germline V gene, CDR1 is MGHRA and CDR2 is YSYEKL. The CDR3 loop spans 15 amino acids. Trimming pared 3 bases from V and 4 bases from J, leaving 10 bases between. The CDR3 here is CASSHFGGGANVLTF. As DNA, the CDR3 is TGCGCCAGCAGCCATTTTGGCGGAGGGGCCAACGTCCTGACTTTC.

This chain links TRBV4-3 with TRBJ2-1; 9 nucleotides line up with TRBD2. The CDR3 covers 16 residues. Germline V gives CDR1 LGHNA, CDR2 YSLEER. The junction had 6 bases not matched to a gene; V was cut back by 6 bases and J by 0 bases. CDR3 amino acids: CASSQSGRSSYNEQFF. CDR3 DNA: TGCGCCAGCAGTCAGAGCGGGAGGTCCTCCTACAATGAGCAGTTCTTC.

This chain uses TRBV7-9 with TRBJ1-1, with D possibly TRBD1 on 6 matching bases. The V and J ends lost 5 bases and 4 bases respectively, with 11 bases between them. CDR3 length equals 13 residues. The germline gives CDR1 SEHNR, CDR2 FQNEAQ (reference sequence). CDR3 nucleotides: TGTGCCAGCAGCACCAGGGACACCACTGAAGCTTTCTTT. This translates into CASSTRDTTEAFF. The entire variable domain, with the rest obtained from reference TRBV7-9 and TRBJ1-1, is as follows: DTGVSQNPRHKITKRGQNVTFRCDPISEHNRLYWYRQTLGQGPEFLTYFQNEAQLEKSRLLSDRFSAERPKGSFSTLEIQRTEQGDSAMYLCASSTRDTTEAFFGQGTRLTVV.

V gene TRBV5-4 combines with J gene TRBJ1-2; 7 bases agree with TRBD1. CDR3 length: 14 residues. The germline gives CDR1 SGHNT, CDR2 YYREEE (reference sequence). Trimming removed 3 bases from V and 3 bases from J; junction bases left unmatched: 5. CDR3: CASSWAGQDYGYTF. Written as DNA, the CDR3 is TGTGCCAGCAGCTGGGCCGGACAGGACTATGGCTACACCTTC. Using reference TRBV5-4 and TRBJ1-2 for the parts outside the CDR3, the full variable domain is ETGVTQSPTHLIKTRGQQVTLRCSSQSGHNTVSWYQQALGQGPQFIFQYYREEENGRGNFPPRFSGLQFPNYSSELNVNALELDDSALYLCASSWAGQDYGYTFGSGTRLTVV.

The chain has TRBV19 and TRBJ1-2; D gene uncertain. The CDR3 totals 11 residues. Trimming removed 4 bases from V and 4 bases from J, with 4 bases in between. The germline V gene has CDR1 LNHDA and CDR2 SQIVND (reference sequence). Written as DNA, the CDR3 is TGTGCCAGTAGTACCTTCTATGGCTACACCTTC. This codes for CASSTFYGYTF.

The rearrangement links TRBV6-6 to TRBJ1-2; unclear D gene. Trimming shortened V by 7 bases and J by 8 bases, and 11 bases separated the two germline ends. The germline CDR1 and CDR2 sequences are MNHNY and SVGAGI (reference sequence). CDR3 length: 11 amino acids. CDR3 in DNA: TGTGCCAGCACGGAGGCGCAAGGCTACACCTTC. Translation gives CASTEAQGYTF.

The chain recombines TRBV28 with TRBJ2-3, with 8 nucleotides matching TRBD2. V was clipped by 9 bases and J by 6 bases; unmatched bases: 11. Germline CDR1 and CDR2: MDHEN and SYDVKM. The CDR3 is 14 residues long. CDR3: CASQARLASDTQYF. The CDR3 region has the DNA TGTGCCAGTCAGGCCCGACTAGCGTCTGATACGCAGTATTTT.

The chain recombines TRBV9 with TRBJ1-3; 7 bases line up with TRBD1. J lost 4 bases, V lost 4 bases, and 5 bases had no gene match. In germline, CDR1 is SGDLS, CDR2 YYNGEE. There are 14 residues in the CDR3. CDR3 nucleotide sequence: TGTGCCAGCAGCCCCTGGACAGGAGGAAACACCATATATTTT. This encodes CASSPWTGGNTIYF.

The chain employs TRBV4-3 and TRBJ2-3; D perhaps matches TRBD2 (6 bases). Germline CDR1 is LGHNA and CDR2 is YSLEER. V was trimmed by 0 bases and J by 2 bases, leaving 15 bases between them. This CDR3 has 17 amino acids. CDR3: CASSQDPPGSLTDTQYF. The CDR3 DNA sequence: TGCGCCAGCAGCCAAGATCCCCCCGGGAGCCTCACAGATACGCAGTATTTT.

This sequence joins TRBV2 and TRBJ2-4, with D perhaps TRBD1 (6 bases). Germline loops: CDR1 SNHLY, CDR2 FYNNEI. This CDR3 contains 12 residues. V was clipped by 7 bases and J by 7 bases, with 11 bases between them. In nucleotides, the CDR3 is TGTGCCAGCACAACAGGGCGGAACATTCAGTACTTC. Amino acid sequence: CASTTGRNIQYF.